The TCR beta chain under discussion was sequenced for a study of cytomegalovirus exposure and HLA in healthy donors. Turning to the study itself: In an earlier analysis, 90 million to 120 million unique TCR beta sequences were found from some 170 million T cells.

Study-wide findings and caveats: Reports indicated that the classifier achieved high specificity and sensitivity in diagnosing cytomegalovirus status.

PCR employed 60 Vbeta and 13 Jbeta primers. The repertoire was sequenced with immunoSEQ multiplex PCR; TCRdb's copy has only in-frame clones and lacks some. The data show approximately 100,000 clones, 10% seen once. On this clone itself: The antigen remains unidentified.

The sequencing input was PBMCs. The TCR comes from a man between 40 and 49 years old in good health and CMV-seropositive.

CDR3 DNA: TGTGCCAGCAGCGTAGAACAGAGCCCTAGCGCAGATACGCAGTATTTT. Translating it yields CASSVEQSPSADTQYF. The V call is TRBV9, the J call TRBJ2-3; perhaps TRBD2 as D (6 bases). Deletions cut 0 bases from V and 4 bases from J, with 15 bases between. This CDR3 region has 16 residues. Germline V CDR1 and CDR2: SGDLS, YYNGEE.